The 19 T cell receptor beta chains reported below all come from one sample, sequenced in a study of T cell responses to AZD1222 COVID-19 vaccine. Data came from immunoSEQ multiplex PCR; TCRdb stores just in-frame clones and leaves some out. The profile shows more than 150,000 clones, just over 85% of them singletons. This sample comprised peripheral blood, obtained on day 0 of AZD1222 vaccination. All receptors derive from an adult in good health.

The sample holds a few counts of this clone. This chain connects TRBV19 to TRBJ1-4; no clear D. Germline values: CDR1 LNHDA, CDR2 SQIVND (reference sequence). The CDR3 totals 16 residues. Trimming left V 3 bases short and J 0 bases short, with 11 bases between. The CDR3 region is CASSIFGKATNEKLFF. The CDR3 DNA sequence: TGTGCCAGTAGTATTTTCGGGAAAGCAACTAATGAAAAACTGTTTTTT. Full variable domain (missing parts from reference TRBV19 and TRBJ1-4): DGGITQSPKYLFRKEGQNVTLSCEQNLNHDAMYWYRQDPGQGLRLIYYSQIVNDFQKGDIAEGYSVSREKKESFPLTVTSAQKNPTAFYLCASSIFGKATNEKLFFGSGTQLSVL.

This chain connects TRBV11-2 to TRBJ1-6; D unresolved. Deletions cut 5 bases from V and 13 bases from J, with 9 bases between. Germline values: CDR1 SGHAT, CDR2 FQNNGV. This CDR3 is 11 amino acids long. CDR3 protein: CASSHLGPLHF. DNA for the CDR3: TGTGCCAGCAGCCATTTGGGGCCCCTCCACTTT.

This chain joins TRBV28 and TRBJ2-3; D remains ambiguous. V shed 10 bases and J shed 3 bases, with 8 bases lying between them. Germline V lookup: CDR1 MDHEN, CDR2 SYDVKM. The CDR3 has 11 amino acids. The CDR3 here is CAIEETDTQYF. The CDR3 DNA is TGTGCCATCGAAGAGACAGATACGCAGTATTTT. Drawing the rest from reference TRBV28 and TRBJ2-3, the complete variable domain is DVKVTQSSRYLVKRTGEKVFLECVQDMDHENMFWYRQDPGLGLRLIYFSYDVKMKEKGDIPEGYSVSREKKERFSLILESASTNQTSMYLCAIEETDTQYFGPGTRLTVL.

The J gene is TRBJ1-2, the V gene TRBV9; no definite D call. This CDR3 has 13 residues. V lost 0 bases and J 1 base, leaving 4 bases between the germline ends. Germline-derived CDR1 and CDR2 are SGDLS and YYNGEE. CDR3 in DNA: TGTGCCAGCAGCGTAGAGAGTAACTATGGCTACACCTTC. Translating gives CASSVESNYGYTF. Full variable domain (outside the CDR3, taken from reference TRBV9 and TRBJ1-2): DSGVTQTPKHLITATGQRVTLRCSPRSGDLSVYWYQQSLDQGLQFLIQYYNGEERAKGNILERFSAQQFPDLHSELNLSSLELGDSALYFCASSVESNYGYTFGSGTRLTVV.

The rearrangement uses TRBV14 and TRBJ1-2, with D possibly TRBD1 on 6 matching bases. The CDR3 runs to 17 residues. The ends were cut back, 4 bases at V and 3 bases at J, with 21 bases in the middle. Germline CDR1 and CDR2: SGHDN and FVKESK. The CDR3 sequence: CASSPLQQTTGYYGYTF. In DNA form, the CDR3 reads TGTGCCAGCAGCCCTCTTCAACAGACCACAGGGTACTATGGCTACACCTTC.

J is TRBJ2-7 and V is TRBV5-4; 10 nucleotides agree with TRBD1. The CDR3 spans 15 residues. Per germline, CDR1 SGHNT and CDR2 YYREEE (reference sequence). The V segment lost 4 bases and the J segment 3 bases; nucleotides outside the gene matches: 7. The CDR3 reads CASSIRDRGDYEQYF. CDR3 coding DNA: TGTGCCAGCAGCATACGGGACAGGGGTGACTACGAGCAGTACTTC.

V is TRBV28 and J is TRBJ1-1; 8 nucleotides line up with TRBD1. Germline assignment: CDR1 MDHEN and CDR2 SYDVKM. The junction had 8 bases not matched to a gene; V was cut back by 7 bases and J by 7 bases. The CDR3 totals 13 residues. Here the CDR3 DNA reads TGTGCCAGCAATGCCCCGGGACAGGATGAAGCTTTCTTT. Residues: CASNAPGQDEAFF.

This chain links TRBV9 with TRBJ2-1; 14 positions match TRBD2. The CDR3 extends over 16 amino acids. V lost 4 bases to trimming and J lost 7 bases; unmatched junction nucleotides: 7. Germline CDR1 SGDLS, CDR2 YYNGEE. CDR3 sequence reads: CASSTTTSGGVNEQFF. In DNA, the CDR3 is TGTGCCAGCAGCACAACGACTAGCGGGGGGGTAAATGAGCAGTTCTTC.

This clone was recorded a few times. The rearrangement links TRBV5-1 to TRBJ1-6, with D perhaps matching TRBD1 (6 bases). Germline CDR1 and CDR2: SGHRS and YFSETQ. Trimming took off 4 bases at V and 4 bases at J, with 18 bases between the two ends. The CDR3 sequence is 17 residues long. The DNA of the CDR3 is TGCGCCAGCAGCGATCGGGACACCCGAGGATATAATTCACCCCTCCACTTT. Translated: CASSDRDTRGYNSPLHF.

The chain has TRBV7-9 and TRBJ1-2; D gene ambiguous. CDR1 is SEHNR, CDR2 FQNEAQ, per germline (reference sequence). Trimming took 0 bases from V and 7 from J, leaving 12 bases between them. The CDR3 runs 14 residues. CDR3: CASSLARGESGYTF. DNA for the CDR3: TGTGCCAGCAGCTTAGCGCGAGGCGAGAGTGGCTACACCTTC.

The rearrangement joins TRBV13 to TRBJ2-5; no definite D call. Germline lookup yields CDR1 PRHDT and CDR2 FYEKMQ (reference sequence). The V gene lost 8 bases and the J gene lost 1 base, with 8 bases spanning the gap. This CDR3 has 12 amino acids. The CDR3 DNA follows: TGTGCCAGCGCCCAAATCCAAGAGACCCAGTACTTC. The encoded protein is CASAQIQETQYF. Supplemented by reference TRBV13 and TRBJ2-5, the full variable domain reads AAGVIQSPRHLIKEKRETATLKCYPIPRHDTVYWYQQGPGQDPQFLISFYEKMQSDKGSIPDRFSAQQFSDYHSELNMSSLELGDSALYFCASAQIQETQYFGPGTRLLVL.

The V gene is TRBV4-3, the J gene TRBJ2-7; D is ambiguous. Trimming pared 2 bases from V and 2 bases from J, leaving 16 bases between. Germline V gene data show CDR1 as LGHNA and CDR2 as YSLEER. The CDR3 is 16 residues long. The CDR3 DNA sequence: TGCGCCAGCAGCCAACTACTTTCAGAAGGGCCCTACGAGCAGTACTTC. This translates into CASSQLLSEGPYEQYF.

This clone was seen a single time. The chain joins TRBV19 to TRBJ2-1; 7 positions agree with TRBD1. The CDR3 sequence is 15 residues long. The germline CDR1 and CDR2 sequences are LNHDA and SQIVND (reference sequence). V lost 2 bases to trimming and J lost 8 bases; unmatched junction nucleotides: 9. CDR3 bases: TGTGCCAGTAGTATAAAACAGGGGAGAAGGGATGAGCAGTTCTTC. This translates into CASSIKQGRRDEQFF.

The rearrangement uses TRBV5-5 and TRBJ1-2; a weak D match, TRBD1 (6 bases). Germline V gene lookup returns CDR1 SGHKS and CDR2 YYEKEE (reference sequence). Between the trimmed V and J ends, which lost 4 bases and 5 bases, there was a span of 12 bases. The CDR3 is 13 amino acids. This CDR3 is CASSQGQPYGYTF. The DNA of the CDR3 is TGTGCCAGCAGCCAGGGGCAGCCTTATGGCTACACCTTC.

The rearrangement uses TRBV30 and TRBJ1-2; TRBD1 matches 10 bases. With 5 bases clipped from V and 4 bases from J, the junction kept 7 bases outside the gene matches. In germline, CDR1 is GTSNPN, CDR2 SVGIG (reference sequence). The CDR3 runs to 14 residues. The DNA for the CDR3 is TGTGCCTGGGGGACAGGGGTCGGAGGCTATGGCTACACCTTC. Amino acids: CAWGTGVGGYGYTF.

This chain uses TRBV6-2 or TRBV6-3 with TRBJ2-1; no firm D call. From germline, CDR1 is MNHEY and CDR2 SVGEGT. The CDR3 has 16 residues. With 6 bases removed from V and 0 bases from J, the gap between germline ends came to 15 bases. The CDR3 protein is CASSRIQRFSYNEQFF. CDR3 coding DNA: TGTGCCAGCAGCAGAATCCAGCGATTCTCCTACAATGAGCAGTTCTTC.

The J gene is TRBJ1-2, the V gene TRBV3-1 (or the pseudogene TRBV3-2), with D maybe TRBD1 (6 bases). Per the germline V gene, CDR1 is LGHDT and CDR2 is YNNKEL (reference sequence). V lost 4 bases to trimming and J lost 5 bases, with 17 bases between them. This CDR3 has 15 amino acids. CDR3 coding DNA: TGTGCCAGCAGCCTTTCGGAGGGGGACGGTTATGGCTACACCTTC. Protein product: CASSLSEGDGYGYTF.

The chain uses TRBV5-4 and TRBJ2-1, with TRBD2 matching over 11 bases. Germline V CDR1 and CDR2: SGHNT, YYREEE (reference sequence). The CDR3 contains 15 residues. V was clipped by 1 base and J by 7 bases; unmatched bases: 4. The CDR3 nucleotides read TGTGCCAGCAGCTTGTATGTAGCGGGGGGGAATGAGCAGTTCTTC. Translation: CASSLYVAGGNEQFF.

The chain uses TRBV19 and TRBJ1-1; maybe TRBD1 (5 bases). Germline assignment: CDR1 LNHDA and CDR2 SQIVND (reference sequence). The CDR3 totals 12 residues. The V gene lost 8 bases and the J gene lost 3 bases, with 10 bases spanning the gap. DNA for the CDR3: TGTGCCAGTGTGAGACAGCACACTGAAGCTTTCTTT. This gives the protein CASVRQHTEAFF. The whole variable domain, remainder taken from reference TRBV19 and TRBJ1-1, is DGGITQSPKYLFRKEGQNVTLSCEQNLNHDAMYWYRQDPGQGLRLIYYSQIVNDFQKGDIAEGYSVSREKKESFPLTVTSAQKNPTAFYLCASVRQHTEAFFGQGTRLTVV.